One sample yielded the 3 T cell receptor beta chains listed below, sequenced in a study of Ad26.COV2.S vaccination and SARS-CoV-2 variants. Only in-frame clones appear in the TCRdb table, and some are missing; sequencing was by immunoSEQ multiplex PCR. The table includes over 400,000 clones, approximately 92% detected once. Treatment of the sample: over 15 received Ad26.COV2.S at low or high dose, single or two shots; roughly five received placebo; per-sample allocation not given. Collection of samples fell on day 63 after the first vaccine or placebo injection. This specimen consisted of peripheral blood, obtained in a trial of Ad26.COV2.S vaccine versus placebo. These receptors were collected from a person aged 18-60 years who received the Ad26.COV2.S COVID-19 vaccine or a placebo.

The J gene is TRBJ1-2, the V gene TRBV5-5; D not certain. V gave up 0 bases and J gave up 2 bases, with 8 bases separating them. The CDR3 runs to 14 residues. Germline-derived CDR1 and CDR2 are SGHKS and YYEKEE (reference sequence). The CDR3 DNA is TGTGCCAGCAGCTTGGTTCCCGAAAACTATGGCTACACCTTC. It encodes CASSLVPENYGYTF.

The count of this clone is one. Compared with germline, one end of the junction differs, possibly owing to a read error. CDR3 nucleotides: TGTGCCAGCAGGGCACGAGGGGGGGCCAATCGGCCCCAGCATTTT. This translates into CASRARGGANRPQHF. The rearrangement uses TRBV28 and TRBJ1-5, with a possible D match to TRBD1 (6 bases). This CDR3 comprises 15 residues. Germline values: CDR1 MDHEN, CDR2 SYDVKM.

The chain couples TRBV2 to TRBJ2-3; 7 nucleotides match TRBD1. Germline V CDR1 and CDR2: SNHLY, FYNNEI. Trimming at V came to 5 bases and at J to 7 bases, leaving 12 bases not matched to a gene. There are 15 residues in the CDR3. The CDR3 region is CASSSRSGQLYTQYF. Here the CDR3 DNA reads TGTGCCAGCAGTAGTCGTTCGGGACAGCTATATACGCAGTATTTT.